This TCR beta chain emerged from a study of tumor-infiltrating lymphocytes in primary liver carcinoma (dated by TCRdb to about 2017). Regarding the research as a whole: The five patients, three men and two women aged 30 to 69 years, had hepatocellular carcinoma (four) or combined HCC and intrahepatic cholangiocarcinoma (one). Tumors of the five patients were stage T1-T3 N0M0 with maximum diameters of 4.2 to 10 cm. Samples yielded roughly 3.5 to 7.13 million productive TCRbeta reads; read depth did not differ significantly between tissue types. TCRbeta repertoire sequencing, expression microarrays and whole-exome sequencing were combined in the study across five regions of each liver tumor, with adjacent normal tissue and blood also included. A total of roughly 35 specimens from 5 patients went through TCRbeta repertoire sequencing, namely 25 tumor regions, 5 adjacent noncancerous liver tissues and 5 peripheral blood samples. Technical replicate repertoires showed high reproducibility, with mean shared-clone rates approximately 0.87 and correlation coefficients above 0.95. The research as a whole found: Bulk unsorted samples precluded comparing CD4+ and CD8+ T cell repertoires. Because sequencing covered only the TCR beta chain and unpaired alpha chains were not captured, true repertoire diversity is likely underestimated. Repertoire overlap was found to be higher between tumor regions (mean roughly 36%) than between tumor-adjacent (about 17%) or tumor-blood (14%) pairs, consistent with antigen-driven expansion. The top 250 clones accounted for a significantly greater share of the repertoire in tumors than in blood (p = 0.039). Only five patients were included in the study, and the authors note that the findings should be validated in a larger study.

Total RNA and DNA were co-extracted from about 20-30 mg of bulk tissue with the AllPrep DNA/RNA mini kit, without cell sorting. Between late 2015 and March 2016, 4 or 5 patients in China with histopathologically diagnosed primary liver carcinoma had their tumors surgically resected. At the time of sampling, the patients were treatment-naive and had chronic HBV infection. Fresh tumor and adjacent tissue pieces were bisected, with one half stored in RNAlater at -80 degrees C and the other half sent for histology. CDR1 and CDR2 are read off the germline V gene as MNHNS and SASEGT. Trimming removed 2 bases from V and 16 bases from J; the gene matches leave 23 bases unexplained. The CDR3 contains 19 residues, cysteine and phenylalanine counted. Of all the DNA, just the CDR3 is kept, 57 bases in frame from base 1. With respect to this clonotype: Its antigen specificity is not known. This may arise from a read error, as a much more abundant clone is one base away.

A constant-region primer and ProtoScript II reverse transcriptase were used to reverse-transcribe TCRbeta-specific cDNA from roughly 480 ng total RNA. The TCRbeta libraries were prepared through three rounds of nested multiplex PCR following a slightly modified ARM-PCR procedure. Multiplex TRBV1-TRBV30 forward primers and a Cbeta reverse primer were used in the first two PCR rounds, each of which was run for around 10 cycles. Sample barcodes and Illumina adapters were added in a final 25-cycle PCR using Deep VentR polymerase. Before sequencing, amplicons between 200 and 500 bp were purified from gel using a QIAquick gel extraction kit. TCRbeta amplicons were sequenced on an Illumina HiSeq 2500 with 250-bp paired-end reads. In the original analysis: To recover full CDR3 sequences, reads were quality-trimmed using Trimmomatic v0.33 and paired reads were then merged using FLASH v1.2.11. V, D and J germline segments were assigned to the rearranged TCRbeta sequences by MiGEC v1.2.1b. Clonotype statistics and Shannon-Wiener diversity indices were computed with VDJtools v1.0.0. Except for diversity analysis, only the 250 most abundant clonotypes of each sample were used in subsequent analyses to reduce sampling bias. TCRdb reanalyzed the raw reads on its own, using fastp at Q25 for trimming and MiXCR for clone calling, and kept in-frame beta chains. Rows are combined by CDR3 protein, so each entry shows the most common genes and DNA. What appears here as the V and J calls and clone size reflects TCRdb's work, not the paper's. This sample comprises more than 70,000 distinct CDR3 sequences, 69% of them detected only once. About 26% of the sample lies in the top ten.

Material: tumor-adjacent normal liver tissue. The origin of this receptor is a man aged 40-55 years with primary liver carcinoma and hepatitis B virus infection. The chain links TRBV6-1 with TRBJ1-4, and TRBD1 aligns with 12 junction nucleotides. The nucleotide sequence reads as follows: TGTGCCAGCAGTGAACGGTTCGGGACAGGGGGCTGGAGTGATGAAGAACCGTTTTTT. Its product reads: CASSERFGTGGWSDEEPFF.